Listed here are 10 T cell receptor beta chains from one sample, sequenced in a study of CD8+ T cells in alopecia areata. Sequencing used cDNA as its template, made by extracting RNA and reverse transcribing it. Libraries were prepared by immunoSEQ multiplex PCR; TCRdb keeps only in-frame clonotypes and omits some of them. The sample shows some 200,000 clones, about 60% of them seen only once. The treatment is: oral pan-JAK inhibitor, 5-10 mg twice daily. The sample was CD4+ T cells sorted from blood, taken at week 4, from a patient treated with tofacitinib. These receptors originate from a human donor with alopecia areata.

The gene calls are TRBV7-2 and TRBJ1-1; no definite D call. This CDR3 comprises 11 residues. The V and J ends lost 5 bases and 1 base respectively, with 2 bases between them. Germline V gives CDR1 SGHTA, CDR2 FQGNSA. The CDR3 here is CASSQNTEAFF. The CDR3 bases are TGTGCCAGCAGCCAGAACACTGAAGCTTTCTTT.

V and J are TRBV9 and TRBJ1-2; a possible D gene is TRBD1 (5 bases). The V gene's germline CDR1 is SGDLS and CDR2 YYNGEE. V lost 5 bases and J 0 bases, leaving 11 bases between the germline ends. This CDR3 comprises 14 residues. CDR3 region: CASRRGGANYGYTF. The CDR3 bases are TGTGCCAGCAGGCGGGGGGGAGCTAACTATGGCTACACCTTC.

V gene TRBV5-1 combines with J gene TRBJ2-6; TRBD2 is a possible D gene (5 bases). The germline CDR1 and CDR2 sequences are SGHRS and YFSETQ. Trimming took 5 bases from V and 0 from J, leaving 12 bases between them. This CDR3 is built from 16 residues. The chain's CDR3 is CASSRGLSSGANVLTF. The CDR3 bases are TGCGCCAGCAGTCGCGGACTGAGCTCTGGGGCCAACGTCCTGACTTTC. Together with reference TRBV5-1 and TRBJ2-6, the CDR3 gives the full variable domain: KAGVTQTPRYLIKTRGQQVTLSCSPISGHRSVSWYQQTPGQGLQFLFEYFSETQRNKGNFPGRFSGRQFSNSRSEMNVSTLELGDSALYLCASSRGLSSGANVLTFGAGSRLTVL.

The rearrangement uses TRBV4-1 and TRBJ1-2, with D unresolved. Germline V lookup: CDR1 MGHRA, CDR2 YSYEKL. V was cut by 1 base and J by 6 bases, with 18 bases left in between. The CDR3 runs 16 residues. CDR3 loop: CASSQVALQERDGYTF. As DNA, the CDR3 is TGCGCCAGCAGCCAAGTGGCACTTCAGGAAAGGGATGGCTACACCTTC.

CDR3 nucleotides: TGTGCCAGCTCACCTGCTCGGGGGGGCGGAACAGAAACCTTC. Protein: CASSPARGGGTETF. V gene TRBV18 combines with J gene TRBJ1-2; the D gene is possibly TRBD1 (6 bases). This CDR3 has 14 amino acids. Trimming took off 3 bases at V and 14 bases at J, with 22 bases between the two ends. CDR1 and CDR2 from the germline V gene are KGHSH and LQKENI.

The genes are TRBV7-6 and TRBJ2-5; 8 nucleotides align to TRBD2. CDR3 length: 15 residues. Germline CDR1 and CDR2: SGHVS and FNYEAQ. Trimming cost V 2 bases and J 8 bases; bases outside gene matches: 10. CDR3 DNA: TGTGCCAGCAGCTTAAATAGCGGGGAGGCAGGTACCCAGTACTTC. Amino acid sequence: CASSLNSGEAGTQYF.

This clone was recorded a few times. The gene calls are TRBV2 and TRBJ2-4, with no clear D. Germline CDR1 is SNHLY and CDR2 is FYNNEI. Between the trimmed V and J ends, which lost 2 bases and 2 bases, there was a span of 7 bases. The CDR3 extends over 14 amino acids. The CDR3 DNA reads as TGTGCCAGCAGTGAAAGTCAGCCCAAAAACATTCAGTACTTC. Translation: CASSESQPKNIQYF.

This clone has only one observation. CDR3 region: CSAVGTKDTQYF. The CDR3 DNA follows: TGCAGCGCTGTCGGGACTAAAGATACGCAGTATTTT. V usage is TRBV29-1 and J usage is TRBJ2-3; 7 bases line up with TRBD2. The CDR3 runs 12 residues. The J segment lost 5 bases and the V segment lost 7 bases, leaving 6 bases of the junction unmatched. The germline V gene has CDR1 SQVTM and CDR2 ANQGSEA.

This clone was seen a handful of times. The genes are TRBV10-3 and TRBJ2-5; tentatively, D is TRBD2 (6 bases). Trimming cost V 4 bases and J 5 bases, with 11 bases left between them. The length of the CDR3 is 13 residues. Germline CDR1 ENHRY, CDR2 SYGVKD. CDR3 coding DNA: TGTGCCATCAGTGTGACTAGTCGGGAGACCCAGTACTTC. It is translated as CAISVTSRETQYF.

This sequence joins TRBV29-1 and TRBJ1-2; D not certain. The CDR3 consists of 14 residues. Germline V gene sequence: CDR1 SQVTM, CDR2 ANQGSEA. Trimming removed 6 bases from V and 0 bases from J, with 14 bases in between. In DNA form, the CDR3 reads TGCAGCGTGACTCCGACTGGAGCTAACTATGGCTACACCTTC. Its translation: CSVTPTGANYGYTF.